These 5 T cell receptor beta chains originate from one sample sequenced in a study of T cell changes during pregnancy in multiple sclerosis (dated by TCRdb to between 2019 and 2020). The receptor library was made with the immunoSEQ multiplex PCR assay. TCRdb holds this immuneACCESS table with in-frame rearrangements only. Some clones are missing; in checked studies, unresolved V genes explain under half, and the rest has no known cause. The sample table holds about 69,000 clones, of which approximately 91% were seen once. The top ten hold 3.3% of the sample. Specimen: peripheral blood, collected before pregnancy. The receptors here all came from a female donor with multiple sclerosis, enrolled in a pregnancy study.

J is TRBJ2-7 and V is TRBV13, with D possibly matching TRBD2 (6 bases). This CDR3 spans 15 amino acids. V was shortened by 2 bases and J by 3 bases, with 14 bases between the two germline ends. The germline V gene encodes CDR1 PRHDT and CDR2 FYEKMQ (reference sequence). CDR3 in amino acids: CASSLTSWGDYEQYF. DNA for the CDR3: TGTGCCAGCAGCTTAACTTCCTGGGGGGACTACGAGCAGTACTTC.

The chain couples TRBV18 to TRBJ2-7; TRBD2 might be the D (5 bases). V shed 0 bases and J shed 5 bases, with 14 bases lying between them. CDR1 and CDR2 (germline): KGHSH, LQKENI. CDR3 length equals 15 residues. Here the CDR3 reads CASSPPDRVGDEQYF. The CDR3 bases are TGTGCCAGCTCACCACCGGATAGGGTCGGGGACGAGCAGTACTTC. Drawing the rest from reference TRBV18 and TRBJ2-7, the complete variable domain is NAGVMQNPRHLVRRRGQEARLRCSPMKGHSHVYWYRQLPEEGLKFMVYLQKENIIDESGMPKERFSAEFPKEGPSILRIQQVVRGDSAAYFCASSPPDRVGDEQYFGPGTRLTVT.

V and J are TRBV6-5 and TRBJ2-1, with 9 bases fitting TRBD1. The length of the CDR3 is 16 residues. With 2 bases clipped from V and 6 bases from J, the junction kept 8 bases outside the gene matches. Germline V gene sequence: CDR1 MNHEY, CDR2 SVGAGI. As DNA, the CDR3 is TGTGCCAGCAGTTACGGGACAGGGCTGTACGGCAATGAGCAGTTCTTC. Translation gives CASSYGTGLYGNEQFF.

The chain has TRBV19 and TRBJ2-2; D unclear. The germline V gene encodes CDR1 LNHDA and CDR2 SQIVND (reference sequence). CDR3 length: 15 amino acids. Trimming shortened V by 3 bases and J by 2 bases, and 10 bases separated the two germline ends. DNA of the CDR3: TGTGCCAGTAGTATTCGGAGCCTCAACACCGGGGAGCTGTTTTTT. Protein sequence: CASSIRSLNTGELFF.

This chain connects TRBV12-5 to TRBJ2-1; the D is unclear. V was pared by 1 base and J by 9 bases, with 10 bases between. CDR1 LGHNT and CDR2 FRNRAP come from the germline V gene. The CDR3 is 13 amino acids. This chain's CDR3 is CASGLEGAVEQFF. The CDR3 DNA follows: TGTGCTAGTGGTTTGGAAGGTGCGGTTGAGCAGTTCTTC.